Listed below are T cell receptor beta chains from one sample, sequenced in a study of blood T cell repertoires in COVID-19. The assay was immunoSEQ multiplex PCR, and TCRdb's table has in-frame clones only and misses some. The sample contains some 300,000 clones, about nine tenths of which appear only once. Sequencing was done on a sample of peripheral blood. Receptors were obtained from a woman aged 45-65 years with COVID-19, enrolled during active disease. Each CDR3 is given with its conserved first and last residue. The D gene is left open where the match is weak. Clone size is given for some rows only: seen once, a few or many times, or a class if the clone is expanded.

cdr3_length	v_call	clone_size	j_call	d_call	cdr3_nt	cdr3_aa
11	TRBV29-1	NA	TRBJ2-7	NA	TGCAGCGTTGGCGCGGCCTACGAGCAGTACTTC	CSVGAAYEQYF
14	TRBV30	once	TRBJ2-3	TRBD2	TGTGCCTGGAGTCCGGGACTAGCCTCAGATACGCAGTATTTT	CAWSPGLASDTQYF
15	TRBV4-1	NA	TRBJ1-2	TRBD1	TGCGCCAGCAGCCAAGATAGGGACAGGATCTATGGCTACACCTTC	CASSQDRDRIYGYTF
14	TRBV9	NA	TRBJ2-7	TRBD1	TGTGCCAGCAGCGTCCGGGACAGGGCCTACGAGCAGTACTTC	CASSVRDRAYEQYF
12	TRBV27	once	TRBJ1-1	NA	TGTGCCAGCAGTTTACCGGGGGAGGAAGCTTTCTTT	CASSLPGEEAFF
12	TRBV27	once	TRBJ1-6	NA	TGTGCCAGCAGTTTCGGTAATTCACCCCTCCACTTT	CASSFGNSPLHF
13	TRBV7-3	NA	TRBJ2-1	NA	TGTGCCAGCAGCTTTAGTGGGGCCAATGAGCAGTTCTTC	CASSFSGANEQFF
15	TRBV20-1	NA	TRBJ2-3	NA	TGCAGTGCTAGTAAAGGGAGGCGATACACAGATACGCAGTATTTT	CSASKGRRYTDTQYF
15	TRBV2	NA	TRBJ2-1	TRBD1	TGTGCCAGCAGAGCCGGGACAGGGGGGTACAATGAGCAGTTCTTC	CASRAGTGGYNEQFF
15	TRBV4-1	NA	TRBJ2-7	NA	TGCGCCAGCAGCCAAAAAGTTGCGGAGAACTACGAGCAGTACTTC	CASSQKVAENYEQYF
14	TRBV19	NA	TRBJ2-3	NA	TGTGCCAGTAGTGCCATTACTCTTACAGATACGCAGTATTTT	CASSAITLTDTQYF
17	TRBV25-1	few	TRBJ2-3	TRBD2	TGTGCCAGCAGGCCCCTCGGACTAGCGGGATCGGTAGATACGCAGTATTTT	CASRPLGLAGSVDTQYF
15	TRBV19	NA	TRBJ2-2	NA	TGTGCCAGTAAAACAGGGGGGGCGAACACCGGGGAGCTGTTTTTT	CASKTGGANTGELFF
16	TRBV5-1	NA	TRBJ1-1	NA	TGCGCCAGCAGCTTGGAAGCGGTGGGGAGAAACACTGAAGCTTTCTTT	CASSLEAVGRNTEAFF
13	TRBV29-1	NA	TRBJ2-5	TRBD1	TGCAGCGTCGGGACAGGGTACCAAGAGACCCAGTACTTC	CSVGTGYQETQYF
14	TRBV24-1	NA	TRBJ2-3	TRBD2	TGTGCCACCAAGAGCGGGGGGGGCACAGATACGCAGTATTTT	CATKSGGGTDTQYF
14	TRBV3-1/TRBV3-2	NA	TRBJ1-1	TRBD1	TGTGCCAGCAGCCCCGCGGACAGGGCGACTGAAGCTTTCTTT	CASSPADRATEAFF
15	TRBV7-9	NA	TRBJ1-1	NA	TGTGCCAGCAGCTTAGCGCTGAGGGAGTTCAGTGAAGCTTTCTTT	CASSLALREFSEAFF
14	TRBV2	once	TRBJ1-1	NA	TGTGCCAGCAGTGATGGGGGCTCGCGCACTGAAGCTTTCTTT	CASSDGGSRTEAFF
16	TRBV6-6	few	TRBJ1-5	TRBD1	TGTGCCAGCAGAACACTACAGGGGGCGGCCAATCAGCCCCAGCATTTT	CASRTLQGAANQPQHF
15	TRBV24-1	NA	TRBJ1-6	TRBD1	TGTGCCACCAGTGATCCCCGGGACAGTAATTCACCCCTCCACTTT	CATSDPRDSNSPLHF
13	TRBV19	NA	TRBJ2-7	NA	TGTGCCAGTAGATCCGGGACATCCTACGAGCAGTACTTC	CASRSGTSYEQYF
14	TRBV3-1/TRBV3-2	NA	TRBJ1-1	NA	TGTGCCAGCAGCCAAGATCTCAGGGCCGCCGAAGCTTTCTTT	CASSQDLRAAEAFF
14	TRBV5-5	NA	TRBJ1-5	NA	TGTGCCAGCAGCACCGGGACAACCAATCAGCCCCAGCATTTT	CASSTGTTNQPQHF
13	TRBV3-1/TRBV3-2	NA	TRBJ1-6	NA	TGTGCCAGCAGCCAAATCAGGGCTTCACCCCTCCACTTT	CASSQIRASPLHF
14	TRBV27	NA	TRBJ1-1	NA	TGTGCCAGCAGTCAGCAGGGTATGAACACTGAAGCTTTCTTT	CASSQQGMNTEAFF
16	TRBV5-4	NA	TRBJ2-3	TRBD2	TGTGCCAGCAGCCACCGACTAGCGGGGGGGGCAGATACGCAGTATTTT	CASSHRLAGGADTQYF
12	TRBV14	NA	TRBJ1-1	TRBD1	TGTGCCAGCAGCCGGGACAGGGGTGAAGCTTTCTTT	CASSRDRGEAFF